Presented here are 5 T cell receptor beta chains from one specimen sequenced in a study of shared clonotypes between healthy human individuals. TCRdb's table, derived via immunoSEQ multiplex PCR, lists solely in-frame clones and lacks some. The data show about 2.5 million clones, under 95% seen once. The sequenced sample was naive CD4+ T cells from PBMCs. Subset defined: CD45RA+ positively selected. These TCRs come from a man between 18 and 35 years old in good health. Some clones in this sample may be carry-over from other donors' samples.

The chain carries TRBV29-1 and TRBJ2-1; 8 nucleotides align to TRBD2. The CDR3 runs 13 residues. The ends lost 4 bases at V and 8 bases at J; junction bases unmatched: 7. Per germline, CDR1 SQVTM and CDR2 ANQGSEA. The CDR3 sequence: CSVVNWRGDEQFF. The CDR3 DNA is TGCAGCGTTGTCAACTGGCGGGGGGATGAGCAGTTCTTC.

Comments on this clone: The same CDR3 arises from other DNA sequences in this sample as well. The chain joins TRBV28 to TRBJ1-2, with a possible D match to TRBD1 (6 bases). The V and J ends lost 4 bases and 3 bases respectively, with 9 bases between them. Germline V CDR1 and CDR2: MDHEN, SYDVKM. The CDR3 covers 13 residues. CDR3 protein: CASSSTGYYGYTF. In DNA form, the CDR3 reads TGTGCCAGCAGTTCAACAGGGTACTATGGCTACACCTTC.

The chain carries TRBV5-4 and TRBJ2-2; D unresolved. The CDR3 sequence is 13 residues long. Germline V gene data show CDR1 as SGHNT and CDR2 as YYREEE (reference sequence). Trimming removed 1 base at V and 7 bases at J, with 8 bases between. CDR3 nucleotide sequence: TGTGCCAGCAGCTTGAGTAATGTCGGGGAGCTGTTTTTT. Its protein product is CASSLSNVGELFF. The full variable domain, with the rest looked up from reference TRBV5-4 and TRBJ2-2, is ETGVTQSPTHLIKTRGQQVTLRCSSQSGHNTVSWYQQALGQGPQFIFQYYREEENGRGNFPPRFSGLQFPNYSSELNVNALELDDSALYLCASSLSNVGELFFGEGSRLTVL.

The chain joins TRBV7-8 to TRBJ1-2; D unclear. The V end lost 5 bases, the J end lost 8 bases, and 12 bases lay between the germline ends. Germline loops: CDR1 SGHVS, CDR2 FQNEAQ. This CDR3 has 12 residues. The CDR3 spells CASSPSARGYTF. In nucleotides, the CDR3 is TGTGCCAGCAGCCCCAGTGCCAGGGGCTACACCTTC.

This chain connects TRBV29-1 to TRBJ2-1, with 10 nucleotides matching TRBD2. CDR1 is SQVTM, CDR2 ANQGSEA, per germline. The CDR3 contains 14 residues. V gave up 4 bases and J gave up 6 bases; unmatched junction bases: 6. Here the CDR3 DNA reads TGCAGCGTTGCAGCGGGAGGGACGCGCAATGAGCAGTTCTTC. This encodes CSVAAGGTRNEQFF.